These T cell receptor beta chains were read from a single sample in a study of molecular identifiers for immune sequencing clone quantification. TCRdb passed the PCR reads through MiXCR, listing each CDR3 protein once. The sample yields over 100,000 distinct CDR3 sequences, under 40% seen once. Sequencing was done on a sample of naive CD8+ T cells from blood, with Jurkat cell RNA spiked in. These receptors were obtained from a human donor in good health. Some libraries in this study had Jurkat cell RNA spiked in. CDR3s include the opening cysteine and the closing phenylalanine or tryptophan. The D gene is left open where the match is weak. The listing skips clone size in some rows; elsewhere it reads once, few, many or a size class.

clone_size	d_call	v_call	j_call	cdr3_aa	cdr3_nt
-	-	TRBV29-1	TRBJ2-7	CSAALTAPSGEQYF	TGCAGCGCCGCCCTGACAGCCCCCTCCGGCGAGCAGTACTTC
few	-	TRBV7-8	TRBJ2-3	CASSLGPGADTQYF	TGTGCCAGCAGCTTAGGGCCGGGGGCAGATACGCAGTATTTT
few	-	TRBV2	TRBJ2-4	CASSEAIGASKNIQYF	TGTGCCAGCAGTGAAGCGATTGGGGCGTCCAAAAACATTCAGTACTTC
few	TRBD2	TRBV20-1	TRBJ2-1	CSANPTSGRSNEQFF	TGCAGTGCTAATCCGACTAGCGGGAGAAGCAATGAGCAGTTCTTC
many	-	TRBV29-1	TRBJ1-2	CSPLRVAGGYTF	TGCAGCCCCTTGCGGGTCGCGGGGGGCTACACCTTC
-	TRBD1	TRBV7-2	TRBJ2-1	CASSSTGGDERFF	TGTGCCAGCAGCAGCACAGGGGGCGATGAGCGGTTCTTC
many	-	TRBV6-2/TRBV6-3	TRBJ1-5	CASSYSKNHRNQPQHF	TGTGCCAGCAGTTACTCGAAGAACCATCGAAATCAGCCCCAGCATTTT
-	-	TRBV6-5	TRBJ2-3	CASSYYGGPQVKQYF	TGTGCCAGCAGTTACTACGGGGGTCCCCAGGTAAAGCAGTATTTT
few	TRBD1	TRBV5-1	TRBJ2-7	CASRPGQGPYEQYF	TGCGCCAGCAGACCGGGACAGGGCCCTTACGAGCAGTACTTC
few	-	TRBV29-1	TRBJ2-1	CSVENREAGNEQFF	TGCAGCGTTGAGAACAGGGAAGCCGGAAATGAGCAGTTCTTC
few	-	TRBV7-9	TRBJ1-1	CASSYTRQTVNTEAFF	TGTGCCAGCAGCTATACTAGACAGACGGTGAACACTGAAGCTTTCTTT
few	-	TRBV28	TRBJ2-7	CASSLGTSIYEQYF	TGTGCCAGCAGTTTGGGGACTTCCATCTACGAGCAGTACTTC
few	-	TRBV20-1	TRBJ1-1	CSARLVYTTEAFF	TGCAGTGCTAGATTGGTCTACACCACTGAAGCTTTCTTT
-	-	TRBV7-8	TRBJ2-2	CASSLVRVNTGELFF	TGTGCCAGCAGCTTAGTCAGGGTCAACACCGGGGAGCTGTTTTTT
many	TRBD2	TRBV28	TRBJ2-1	CASSGTSSYNEQFF	TGTGCCAGCAGCGGGACTAGCAGCTACAATGAGCAGTTCTTC
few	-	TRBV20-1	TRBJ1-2	CSASTGNYGYTF	TGCAGTGCTAGTACAGGGAACTATGGCTACACCTTC
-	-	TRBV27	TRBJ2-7	CASSLATGVREQYF	TGTGCCAGCAGTTTAGCTACGGGAGTGCGCGAGCAGTACTTC
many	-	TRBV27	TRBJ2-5	CASSLPGETQYF	TGTGCCAGCAGCTTACCCGGAGAGACCCAGTACTTC
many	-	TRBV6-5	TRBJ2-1	CASSYLGRSNEQFF	TGTGCCAGCAGTTACCTGGGACGGAGCAATGAGCAGTTCTTC
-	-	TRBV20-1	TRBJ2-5	CSAISGAEETQYF	TGCAGTGCTATCTCGGGGGCGGAAGAGACCCAGTACTTC
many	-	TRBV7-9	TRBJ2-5	CASSPEPLGETQYF	TGTGCCAGCAGCCCAGAGCCCCTGGGGGAGACCCAGTACTTC
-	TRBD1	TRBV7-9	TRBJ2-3	CASSFGTGAPDTQYF	TGTGCCAGCAGCTTCGGGACAGGGGCCCCAGATACGCAGTATTTT
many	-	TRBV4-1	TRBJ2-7	CASSPGPTGYEQYF	TGCGCCAGCAGCCCGGGCCCCACAGGCTACGAGCAGTACTTC
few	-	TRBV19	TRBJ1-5	CASSIDWGVQPQHF	TGTGCCAGTAGTATAGATTGGGGGGTTCAGCCCCAGCATTTT
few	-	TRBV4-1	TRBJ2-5	CASSQGPPGTFQETQYF	TGCGCCAGCAGCCAAGGTCCCCCCGGGACATTCCAAGAGACCCAGTACTTC
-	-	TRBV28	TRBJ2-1	CASRFGGRSYNEQFF	TGTGCCAGCAGGTTTGGGGGGAGGTCCTACAATGAGCAGTTCTTC
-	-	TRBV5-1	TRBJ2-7	CASMRAREQYF	TGCGCCAGCATGCGGGCCCGGGAGCAGTACTTC
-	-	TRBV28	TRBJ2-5	CASTSPGRPYQETQYF	TGTGCCAGCACCTCCCCTGGCAGACCGTACCAAGAGACCCAGTACTTC
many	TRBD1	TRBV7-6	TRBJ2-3	CASSLAPTGGLSDTQYF	TGTGCCAGCAGCTTAGCCCCCACAGGGGGCTTGTCAGATACGCAGTATTTT
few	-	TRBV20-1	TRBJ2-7	CSGRTLRVYEQYF	TGCAGTGGAAGGACCCTTCGTGTGTACGAGCAGTACTTC
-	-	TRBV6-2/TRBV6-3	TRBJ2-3	CASSLGTFTDTQYF	TGTGCCAGCAGCCTCGGGACTTTCACAGATACGCAGTATTTT
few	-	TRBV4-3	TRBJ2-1	CASSQGVQDNEQFF	TGCGCCAGCAGCCAAGGAGTACAGGACAATGAGCAGTTCTTC
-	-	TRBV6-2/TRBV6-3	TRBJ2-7	CASSNRIENEQYF	TGTGCCAGCAGCAACAGGATCGAGAACGAGCAGTACTTC
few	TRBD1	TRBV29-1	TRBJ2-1	CSVEDPGQGAYNEQFF	TGCAGCGTTGAAGATCCGGGGCAGGGGGCTTACAATGAGCAGTTCTTC
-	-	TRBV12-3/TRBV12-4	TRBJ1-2	CTSSSDANYGYTF	TGTACCAGCAGTTCGGACGCAAACTATGGCTACACCTTC
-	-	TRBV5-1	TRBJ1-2	CASSLNSYGYTF	TGCGCCAGCAGCTTAAATAGCTATGGCTACACCTTC
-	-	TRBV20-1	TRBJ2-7	CSARNVRGPCEQYF	TGCAGTGCTAGAAACGTAAGGGGCCCCTGCGAGCAGTACTTC
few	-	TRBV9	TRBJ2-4	CASSPFASLGPNIQYF	TGTGCCAGCAGCCCCTTTGCGTCATTGGGGCCAAACATTCAGTACTTC
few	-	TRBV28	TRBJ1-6	CASRLGDMDNSPLHF	TGTGCCAGCAGGCTTGGAGATATGGATAATTCACCCCTCCACTTT
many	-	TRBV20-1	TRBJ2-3	CSASYRRADTQYF	TGCAGTGCTAGTTATAGGCGAGCAGATACGCAGTATTTT
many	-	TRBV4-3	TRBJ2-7	CASSQEDSSYEQYF	TGTGCCAGCAGCCAGGAGGACAGTTCCTACGAGCAGTACTTC
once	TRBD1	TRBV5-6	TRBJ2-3	CASRTGTGSADTQYF	TGTGCCAGCAGAACCGGGACAGGGAGCGCAGATACGCAGTATTTT
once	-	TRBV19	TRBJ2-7	CASSHAPPGSNEQYF	TGTGCCAGTAGTCATGCCCCTCCGGGCTCCAACGAGCAGTACTTC
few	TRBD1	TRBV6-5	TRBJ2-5	CASSYPRDRGPETQYF	TGTGCCAGCAGTTACCCACGGGACAGGGGGCCAGAGACCCAGTACTTC
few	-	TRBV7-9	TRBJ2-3	CASSLTGDTQYF	TGTGCCAGCAGCTTAACGGGGGATACGCAGTATTTT
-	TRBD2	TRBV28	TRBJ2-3	CASSPGTSGRPTDTQYF	TGTGCCAGCAGTCCCGGGACTAGCGGGAGGCCCACAGATACGCAGTATTTT